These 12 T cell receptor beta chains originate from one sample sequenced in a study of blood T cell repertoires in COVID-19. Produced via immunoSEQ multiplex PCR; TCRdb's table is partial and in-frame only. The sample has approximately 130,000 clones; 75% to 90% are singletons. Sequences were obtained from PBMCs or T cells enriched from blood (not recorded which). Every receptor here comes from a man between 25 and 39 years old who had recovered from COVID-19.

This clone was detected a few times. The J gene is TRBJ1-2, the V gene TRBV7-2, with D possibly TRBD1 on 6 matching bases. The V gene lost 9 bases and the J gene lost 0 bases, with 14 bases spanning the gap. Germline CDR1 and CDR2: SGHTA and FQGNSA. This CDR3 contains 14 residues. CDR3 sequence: CARQGELANYGYTF. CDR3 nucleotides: TGTGCCAGACAGGGTGAGTTAGCTAACTATGGCTACACCTTC.

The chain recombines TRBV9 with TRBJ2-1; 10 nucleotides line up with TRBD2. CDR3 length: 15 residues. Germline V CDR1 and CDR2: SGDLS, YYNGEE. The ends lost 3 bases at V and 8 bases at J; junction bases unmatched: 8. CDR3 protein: CASSASSGSADEQFF. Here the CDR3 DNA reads TGTGCCAGCAGCGCCTCTAGCGGGAGTGCGGATGAGCAGTTCTTC.

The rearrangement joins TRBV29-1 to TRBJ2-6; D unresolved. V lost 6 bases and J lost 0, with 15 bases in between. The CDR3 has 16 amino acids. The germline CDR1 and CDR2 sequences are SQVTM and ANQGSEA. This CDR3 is CSVRGETYSGANVLTF. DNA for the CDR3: TGCAGCGTCCGAGGTGAGACTTACTCTGGGGCCAACGTCCTGACTTTC.

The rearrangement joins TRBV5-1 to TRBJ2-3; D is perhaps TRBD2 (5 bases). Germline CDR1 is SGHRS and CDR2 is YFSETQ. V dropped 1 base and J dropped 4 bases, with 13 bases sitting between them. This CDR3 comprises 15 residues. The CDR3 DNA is TGCGCCAGCAGCTTGTTGAGGAGGCTATCAGATACGCAGTATTTT. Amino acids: CASSLLRRLSDTQYF.

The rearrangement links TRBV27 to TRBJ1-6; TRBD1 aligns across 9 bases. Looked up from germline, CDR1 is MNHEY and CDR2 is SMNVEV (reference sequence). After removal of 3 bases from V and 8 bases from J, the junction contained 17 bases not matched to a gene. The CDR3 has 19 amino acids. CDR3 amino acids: CASSFAGQGRMRLYSPLHF. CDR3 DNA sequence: TGTGCCAGCAGTTTCGCCGGACAGGGGAGAATGAGGCTGTATTCACCCCTCCACTTT.

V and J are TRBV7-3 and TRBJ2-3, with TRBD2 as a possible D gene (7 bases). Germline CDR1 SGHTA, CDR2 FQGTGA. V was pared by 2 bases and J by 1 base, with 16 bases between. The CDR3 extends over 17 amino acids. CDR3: CASSLAGGGLGTDTQYF. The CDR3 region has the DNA TGTGCCAGCAGCTTAGCTGGGGGGGGCCTCGGCACAGATACGCAGTATTTT.

CDR3 protein: CATSRDPLQGPQHF. The CDR3 DNA is TGTGCCACCAGCAGAGATCCACTACAGGGGCCCCAGCATTTT. The genes are TRBV15 and TRBJ1-5; a weak D match, TRBD1 (6 bases). The CDR3 covers 14 residues. CDR1 is LNHNV, CDR2 YYDKDF, per germline (reference sequence). Trimming shortened V by 0 bases and J by 9 bases, and 12 bases separated the two germline ends. The full variable domain, rest sourced from reference TRBV15 and TRBJ1-5, is DAMVIQNPRYQVTQFGKPVTLSCSQTLNHNVMYWYQQKSSQAPKLLFHYYDKDFNNEADTPDNFQSRRPNTSFCFLDIRSPGLGDTAMYLCATSRDPLQGPQHFGDGTRLSIL.

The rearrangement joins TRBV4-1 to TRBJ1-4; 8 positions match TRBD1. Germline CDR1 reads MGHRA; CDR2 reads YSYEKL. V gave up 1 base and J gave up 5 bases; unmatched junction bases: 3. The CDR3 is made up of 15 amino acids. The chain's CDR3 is CASSQGGQANEKLFF. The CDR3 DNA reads TGCGCCAGCAGCCAAGGGGGACAGGCAAATGAAAAACTGTTTTTT.

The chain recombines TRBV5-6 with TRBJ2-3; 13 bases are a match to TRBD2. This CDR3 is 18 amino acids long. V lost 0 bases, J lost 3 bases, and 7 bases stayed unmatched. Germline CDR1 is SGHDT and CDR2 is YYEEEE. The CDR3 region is CASSLGLAGGRTTDTQYF. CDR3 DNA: TGTGCCAGCAGCTTGGGACTAGCGGGGGGCCGAACTACAGATACGCAGTATTTT.

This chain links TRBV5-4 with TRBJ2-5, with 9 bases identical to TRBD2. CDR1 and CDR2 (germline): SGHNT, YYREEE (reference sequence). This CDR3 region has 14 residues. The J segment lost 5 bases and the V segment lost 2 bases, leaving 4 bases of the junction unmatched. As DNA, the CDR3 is TGTGCCAGCAGCTTCGGCGGGGGGGCCGAGACCCAGTACTTC. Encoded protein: CASSFGGGAETQYF.

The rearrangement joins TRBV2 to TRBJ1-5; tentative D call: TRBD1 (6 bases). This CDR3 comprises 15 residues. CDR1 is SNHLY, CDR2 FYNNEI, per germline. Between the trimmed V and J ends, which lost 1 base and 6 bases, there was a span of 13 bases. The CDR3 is CASSEGMGASQPQHF. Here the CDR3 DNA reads TGTGCCAGCAGTGAAGGTATGGGGGCGAGTCAGCCCCAGCATTTT.

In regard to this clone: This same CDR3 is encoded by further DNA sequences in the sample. This CDR3 is CASSYRQGGTDTQYF. CDR3 DNA: TGTGCCAGCAGTTACCGGCAGGGAGGGACAGATACGCAGTATTTT. The chain has TRBV6-5 and TRBJ2-3, with 7 bases fitting TRBD2. V lost 2 bases and J lost 3; bases outside the gene matches: 5. Germline CDR1 MNHEY, CDR2 SVGAGI. The CDR3 is made up of 15 amino acids.